One and the same sample provided the 9 T cell receptor beta chains below, sequenced in a study of cytomegalovirus exposure and HLA in healthy donors. The PCR contained 60 Vbeta and 13 Jbeta primers. TCRdb's copy holds only in-frame clones and misses some; the assay was immunoSEQ multiplex PCR. The profile covers over 55,000 clones, with over 75% appearing a single time and almost 4.5% taken by the ten largest. Sequenced material: PBMCs. The receptors originated from a woman in her 30s in good health and CMV-seronegative.

The chain carries TRBV4-1 and TRBJ2-5; 11 bases align to TRBD2. The V and J ends lost 6 bases and 5 bases, in that order; junction bases with no gene match: 11. From germline, CDR1 is MGHRA and CDR2 YSYEKL. The CDR3 contains 16 residues. The CDR3 protein is CASRSELAGVWETQYF. For the CDR3, the DNA is TGCGCCAGCAGGTCGGAACTAGCGGGAGTTTGGGAGACCCAGTACTTC.

V and J are TRBV6-5 and TRBJ2-2; D might be TRBD2 (6 bases). The germline gives CDR1 MNHEY, CDR2 SVGAGI. The V end lost 2 bases, the J end lost 5 bases, and 12 bases lay between the germline ends. This CDR3 is built from 15 residues. The CDR3 protein is CASSYEFGGTGELFF. The CDR3 DNA sequence: TGTGCCAGCAGTTACGAGTTTGGGGGGACCGGGGAGCTGTTTTTT.

This chain links TRBV5-6 with TRBJ1-1, with 7 nucleotides matching TRBD1. The germline V gene has CDR1 SGHDT and CDR2 YYEEEE. The CDR3 runs 14 residues. The J segment lost 4 bases and the V segment lost 3 bases, leaving 6 bases of the junction unmatched. CDR3 nucleotides: TGTGCCAGCAGCTCAGGGGGATGGAGCACTGAAGCTTTCTTT. Translated: CASSSGGWSTEAFF.

This clone was found a few times. This chain uses TRBV10-3 with TRBJ1-1; tentative D call: TRBD1 (5 bases). The CDR3 is 13 amino acids. CDR1 is ENHRY, CDR2 SYGVKD, per germline. V was trimmed by 8 bases and J by 1 base, leaving 11 bases between them. The CDR3 here is CAIDTGANTEAFF. CDR3 in DNA: TGTGCCATCGATACAGGCGCGAACACTGAAGCTTTCTTT.

This clone was picked up a small number of times. The rearrangement joins TRBV6-5 to TRBJ1-1; 7 bases are shared with TRBD1. The CDR3 contains 14 residues. Germline V CDR1 and CDR2: MNHEY, SVGAGI. V dropped 6 bases and J dropped 0; count of bases not matched to a gene: 4. The CDR3 coding sequence is TGTGCCAGCAGCAAAACAGGGGTGAACACTGAAGCTTTCTTT. Translated, it gives CASSKTGVNTEAFF.

This clone was picked up one time. The CDR3 loop is CASSVGPQGKDTQYF. In DNA form, the CDR3 reads TGTGCCAGCAGCGTAGGTCCCCAGGGTAAAGATACGCAGTATTTT. The rearrangement links TRBV9 to TRBJ2-3, with a possible D match to TRBD1 (5 bases). V was clipped by 0 bases and J by 5 bases, with 13 bases between them. The CDR3 extends over 15 amino acids. Germline assignment: CDR1 SGDLS and CDR2 YYNGEE.

This chain connects TRBV30 to TRBJ2-1; 12 bases are shared with TRBD1. The CDR3 totals 16 residues. The V gene's germline CDR1 is GTSNPN and CDR2 SVGIG (reference sequence). Germline trimming cut 4 bases from V and 4 bases from J; bases unmatched to any gene: 8. The DNA for the CDR3 is TGTGCCTGGAAACTTTCGGGACAGGGGGCGTACAATGAGCAGTTCTTC. It codes for CAWKLSGQGAYNEQFF.

This clone was detected once. The chain has TRBV9 and TRBJ2-1, with a weak D call TRBD1 (5 bases). V lost 4 bases, J lost 4 bases, and 15 bases lay in between. The germline gives CDR1 SGDLS, CDR2 YYNGEE. This CDR3 region has 15 residues. The CDR3 loop is CASSQGAAGYNEQFF. In nucleotides, the CDR3 is TGTGCCAGCAGCCAAGGGGCCGCCGGATACAATGAGCAGTTCTTC.

CDR3 DNA sequence: TGTGCCTGGAGCGGAGTTGGCTACACCTTC. It specifies CAWSGVGYTF. V is TRBV30 and J is TRBJ1-2, with no clear D. From germline, CDR1 is GTSNPN and CDR2 SVGIG (reference sequence). This CDR3 is 10 amino acids long. V was clipped by 3 bases and J by 7 bases, with 6 bases between them.